A single sample is the source of the 30 T cell receptor beta chains below, sequenced in a study of blood T cell repertoires in COVID-19. Method: immunoSEQ multiplex PCR; TCRdb's copy keeps in-frame clones and lacks some. Here the sample spans about 62,000 clones, around 90% being singletons. Specimen: peripheral blood. The receptors shown here come from a human donor in a cohort sampled during active COVID-19.

The chain couples TRBV18 to TRBJ2-5; no clear D. The germline gives CDR1 KGHSH, CDR2 LQKENI. The V gene lost 3 bases and the J gene lost 2 bases, with 7 bases spanning the gap. This CDR3 region has 13 residues. The CDR3 is CASSPNRQETQYF. The CDR3 region has the DNA TGTGCCAGCTCACCTAACAGACAAGAGACCCAGTACTTC.

The rearrangement uses TRBV6-2 or TRBV6-3 and TRBJ2-2, with TRBD2 as a possible D gene (6 bases). CDR1 MNHEY and CDR2 SVGEGT come from the germline V gene. Deletions cut 2 bases from V and 0 bases from J, with 13 bases between. The CDR3 spans 17 residues. The CDR3 protein is CASSYAGTYANTGELFF. The CDR3 DNA reads as TGTGCCAGCAGTTACGCCGGGACTTACGCGAACACCGGGGAGCTGTTTTTT.

As DNA, the CDR3 is TGTGCCAGCAGCTTAGGCCCCCTTAGGGAGTCGGGCGAGCAGTACTTC. Translating it yields CASSLGPLRESGEQYF. The chain carries TRBV11-2 and TRBJ2-7; D perhaps matches TRBD2 (5 bases). The CDR3 has 16 amino acids. The germline V gene has CDR1 SGHAT and CDR2 FQNNGV. Trimming took 1 base from V and 6 from J, leaving 19 bases between them.

This chain uses TRBV7-6 with TRBJ2-5; the match to TRBD2 covers 9 bases. CDR1 is SGHVS, CDR2 FNYEAQ, per germline. Trimming at V came to 5 bases and at J to 1 base, leaving 20 bases not matched to a gene. The CDR3 is 20 residues long. The chain's CDR3 is CASSNIAYILSGGLQETQYF. The CDR3 bases are TGTGCCAGCAGCAATATTGCTTATATTCTTAGCGGGGGCCTCCAAGAGACCCAGTACTTC.

The chain recombines TRBV19 with TRBJ2-3, with 9 bases lining up with TRBD2. V gave up 7 bases and J gave up 2 bases; unmatched junction bases: 10. The CDR3 contains 16 residues. Per the germline V gene, CDR1 is LNHDA and CDR2 is SQIVND (reference sequence). The CDR3: CASTPQLAGYTDTQYF. DNA for the CDR3: TGTGCCAGTACTCCCCAGCTAGCGGGGTACACAGATACGCAGTATTTT.

V gene TRBV9 combines with J gene TRBJ2-2; 14 bases match TRBD2. The germline V gene encodes CDR1 SGDLS and CDR2 YYNGEE. This CDR3 is 18 amino acids long. The V segment lost 4 bases and the J segment 7 bases; nucleotides outside the gene matches: 12. In DNA, the CDR3 is TGTGCCAGCAGCTCGGGTTGGACTAGCGGGAGGACCGTCGGGGAGCTGTTTTTT. As protein: CASSSGWTSGRTVGELFF. The full variable domain, with the rest looked up from reference TRBV9 and TRBJ2-2, is DSGVTQTPKHLITATGQRVTLRCSPRSGDLSVYWYQQSLDQGLQFLIQYYNGEERAKGNILERFSAQQFPDLHSELNLSSLELGDSALYFCASSSGWTSGRTVGELFFGEGSRLTVL.

The chain couples TRBV7-3 to TRBJ2-5; TRBD2 agrees at 7 bases. The germline CDR1 and CDR2 sequences are SGHTA and FQGTGA. V shed 2 bases, J shed 5 bases, and the junction held 14 bases outside the gene matches. The CDR3 sequence is 17 residues long. CDR3 sequence reads: CASSLGPLWEGGETQYF. In DNA, the CDR3 is TGTGCCAGCAGCTTAGGCCCTCTTTGGGAGGGAGGGGAGACCCAGTACTTC.

The V and J genes are TRBV7-3 and TRBJ2-1; a weak D match, TRBD2 (5 bases). V was clipped by 5 bases and J by 0 bases, with 8 bases between them. The CDR3 covers 14 residues. CDR1 is SGHTA and CDR2 is FQGTGA in the germline V gene. CDR3 in DNA: TGTGCCAGCAGCCTGGGGAGCTCCTACAATGAGCAGTTCTTC. Residues: CASSLGSSYNEQFF.

The gene calls are TRBV7-6 and TRBJ2-1; 7 bases map to TRBD2. This CDR3 is 15 amino acids long. After removal of 0 bases from V and 2 bases from J, the junction contained 1 base not matched to a gene. Germline assignment: CDR1 SGHVS and CDR2 FNYEAQ. The CDR3 protein is CASSLAGGAYNEQFF. The CDR3 region has the DNA TGTGCCAGCAGCTTAGCGGGGGGGGCCTACAATGAGCAGTTCTTC. The complete variable domain, with remaining parts taken from reference TRBV7-6 and TRBJ2-1, reads GAGVSQSPRYKVTKRGQDVALRCDPISGHVSLYWYRQALGQGPEFLTYFNYEAQQDKSGLPNDRFSAERPEGSISTLTIQRTEQRDSAMYRCASSLAGGAYNEQFFGPGTRLTVL.

This sequence joins TRBV6-6 and TRBJ2-1; 7 bases line up with TRBD2. The CDR3 has 16 residues. The trim removed 7 bases at V and 1 base at J, leaving 10 bases unmatched. Germline-derived CDR1 and CDR2 are MNHNY and SVGAGI (reference sequence). The CDR3 coding sequence is TGTGCCAGCACCTACAAGTGGGGGGGATCCTACAATGAGCAGTTCTTC. It is translated as CASTYKWGGSYNEQFF.

V and J are TRBV11-1 and TRBJ1-5, with TRBD1 matching 7 bases. Germline V gene sequence: CDR1 SGHAT, CDR2 FQDESV (reference sequence). Unmatched junction bases numbered 5, after V lost 5 bases and J lost 4 bases. The CDR3 is 14 residues long. Written as DNA, the CDR3 is TGTGCCAGCAGCCCAGGGACAGAAAATCAGCCCCAGCATTTT. Protein: CASSPGTENQPQHF.

This clone appeared a single time. The chain links TRBV19 to TRBJ1-1; D possibly corresponds to TRBD1 (6 bases). The length of the CDR3 is 13 residues. Germline assignment: CDR1 LNHDA and CDR2 SQIVND (reference sequence). V was pared by 8 bases and J by 0 bases, with 10 bases between. CDR3 residues: CASETGMNTEAFF. The CDR3 DNA reads as TGTGCCAGTGAGACAGGTATGAACACTGAAGCTTTCTTT.

In its sample, this clone was seen once. The rearrangement links TRBV7-2 to TRBJ1-2, with D unclear. From germline, CDR1 is SGHTA and CDR2 FQGNSA. The CDR3 extends over 15 amino acids. V dropped 6 bases and J dropped 8 bases, with 22 bases sitting between them. CDR3 amino acids: CASSPEGGQPLGYTF. The CDR3 bases are TGTGCCAGCAGTCCGGAGGGAGGGCAACCCTTGGGCTACACCTTC. The complete variable domain, with remaining parts taken from reference TRBV7-2 and TRBJ1-2, reads GAGVSQSPSNKVTEKGKDVELRCDPISGHTALYWYRQSLGQGLEFLIYFQGNSAPDKSGLPSDRFSAERTGGSVSTLTIQRTQQEDSAVYLCASSPEGGQPLGYTFGSGTRLTVV.

This clone was recorded only once. This chain uses TRBV19 with TRBJ1-1; a possible D gene is TRBD1 (5 bases). Trimming took off 4 bases at V and 7 bases at J, with 22 bases between the two ends. Germline V gene data show CDR1 as LNHDA and CDR2 as SQIVND (reference sequence). The CDR3 is made up of 16 amino acids. CDR3 coding DNA: TGTGCCAGTAGTACACCACGGGGGACCCATTTGGGTGAAGCTTTCTTT. Protein product: CASSTPRGTHLGEAFF.

The chain combines TRBV9 with TRBJ1-5; possibly TRBD1 for D (6 bases). There are 14 residues in the CDR3. V was shortened by 0 bases and J by 6 bases, with 10 bases between the two germline ends. Per germline, CDR1 SGDLS and CDR2 YYNGEE. CDR3 sequence: CASSVDQGIQPQHF. In DNA, the CDR3 is TGTGCCAGCAGCGTAGATCAGGGGATTCAGCCCCAGCATTTT.

The chain joins TRBV3-1 (or the pseudogene TRBV3-2) to TRBJ2-2; 8 bases align to TRBD1. This CDR3 contains 19 residues. Looked up from germline, CDR1 is LGHDT and CDR2 is YNNKEL (reference sequence). V lost 0 bases to trimming and J lost 5 bases; unmatched junction nucleotides: 14. For the CDR3, the DNA is TGTGCCAGCAGCCAAGATTTAGTTCCGACAGGGGAGCGAACCGGGGAGCTGTTTTTT. It specifies CASSQDLVPTGERTGELFF.

This chain joins TRBV9 and TRBJ2-5; D gene ambiguous. The length of the CDR3 is 11 residues. Trimming pared 3 bases from V and 4 bases from J, leaving 4 bases between. CDR1 and CDR2 (germline): SGDLS, YYNGEE. Here the CDR3 DNA reads TGTGCCAGCAGCGCGGGAGAGACCCAGTACTTC. Its translation is CASSAGETQYF.

The chain has TRBV7-9 and TRBJ1-6; 7 positions agree with TRBD1. Germline loops: CDR1 SEHNR, CDR2 FQNEAQ (reference sequence). V was clipped by 4 bases and J by 7 bases; unmatched bases: 4. The length of the CDR3 is 14 residues. In nucleotides, the CDR3 is TGTGCCAGCAGCTCGTCAGGGGGAAATTCACCCCTCCACTTT. Amino acid sequence: CASSSSGGNSPLHF.

This chain links TRBV9 with TRBJ1-6; 7 nucleotides align to TRBD1. CDR1 is SGDLS, CDR2 YYNGEE, per germline. The V gene end was trimmed by 3 bases and the J gene end by 10 bases; junction bases not matched to a gene: 13. The CDR3 runs 16 residues. The CDR3 DNA reads TGTGCCAGCAGCGGCCGGGACAGCCGAGGCGGGTCACCCCTCCACTTT. This gives the protein CASSGRDSRGGSPLHF.

This sequence joins TRBV27 and TRBJ1-2; no clear D gene. The V and J ends lost 4 bases and 5 bases respectively, with 11 bases between them. CDR3 length: 13 residues. Germline lookup yields CDR1 MNHEY and CDR2 SMNVEV (reference sequence). The CDR3 DNA reads TGTGCCAGCAGTTCCAGGACTCATTATGGCTACACCTTC. Translating it yields CASSSRTHYGYTF.

The chain carries TRBV30 and TRBJ2-1; D is ambiguous. The CDR3 consists of 14 residues. Germline-derived CDR1 and CDR2 are GTSNPN and SVGIG (reference sequence). V gave up 1 base and J gave up 6 bases, with 13 bases separating them. The CDR3: CAWSEEARPNEQFF. The CDR3 nucleotides are TGTGCCTGGAGTGAAGAGGCCAGACCCAATGAGCAGTTCTTC.

The CDR3 coding sequence is TGTGCCAGTAGTCCCAGAGGGAGGACAGGGGCCTACGAGCAGTACTTC. Protein: CASSPRGRTGAYEQYF. The V call is TRBV19, the J call TRBJ2-7; TRBD1 aligns across 9 bases. The CDR3 has 16 residues. Trimming at V came to 5 bases and at J to 2 bases, leaving 10 bases not matched to a gene. CDR1 LNHDA and CDR2 SQIVND come from the germline V gene (reference sequence).

This chain links TRBV2 with TRBJ2-2; D uncertain. The V gene lost 3 bases and the J gene lost 8 bases, with 4 bases spanning the gap. This CDR3 has 11 amino acids. Germline CDR1 SNHLY, CDR2 FYNNEI. The CDR3 protein is CASSDGGELFF. The CDR3 DNA reads as TGTGCCAGCAGTGACGGGGGGGAGCTGTTTTTT.

The J gene is TRBJ1-2, the V gene TRBV30; D perhaps matches TRBD1 (5 bases). The CDR3 is 14 amino acids. V lost 2 bases, J lost 4 bases, and 14 bases lay in between. Per the germline V gene, CDR1 is GTSNPN and CDR2 is SVGIG (reference sequence). CDR3 sequence (DNA): TGTGCCTGGAGTTTTGGGGGGGTGGCCTATGGCTACACCTTC. Its protein product is CAWSFGGVAYGYTF.

The chain joins TRBV29-1 to TRBJ2-7; 9 nucleotides match TRBD1. The germline V gene has CDR1 SQVTM and CDR2 ANQGSEA. The CDR3 has 13 residues. J gave up 0 bases and V 3 bases, and 0 bases lay outside the gene matches. The CDR3 reads CSVETGGSYEQYF. The CDR3 DNA reads TGCAGCGTTGAGACAGGGGGCTCCTACGAGCAGTACTTC.

This clone was found once. The rearrangement uses TRBV9 and TRBJ1-1, with D unclear. The CDR3 extends over 15 amino acids. Germline values: CDR1 SGDLS, CDR2 YYNGEE. Deletions cut 0 bases from V and 4 bases from J, with 13 bases between. The DNA for the CDR3 is TGTGCCAGCAGCGTAGATAGTGTGAGGAGCACTGAAGCTTTCTTT. As protein: CASSVDSVRSTEAFF.

The chain has TRBV30 and TRBJ2-7; perhaps D is TRBD1 or TRBD2 (5 bases each). Germline CDR1 reads GTSNPN; CDR2 reads SVGIG (reference sequence). The CDR3 totals 12 residues. Trimming took off 8 bases at V and 3 bases at J, with 14 bases between the two ends. The CDR3 region is CAGTDTRYEQYF. CDR3 nucleotides: TGTGCCGGGACGGACACCCGCTACGAGCAGTACTTC.

The chain combines TRBV7-2 with TRBJ2-3; perhaps TRBD2 as D (6 bases). Trimming shortened V by 4 bases and J by 4 bases, and 15 bases separated the two germline ends. This CDR3 contains 15 residues. In germline, CDR1 is SGHTA, CDR2 FQGNSA. The CDR3 reads CASSYGGTSADTQYF. CDR3 DNA sequence: TGTGCCAGCAGCTATGGGGGGACCAGCGCAGATACGCAGTATTTT.

This clone was counted a single time. CDR3 nucleotide sequence: TGCGCCAGCAGCTTGGCCGAAGCGGCAGGCCCCTACGAGCAGTACTTC. Amino acid sequence: CASSLAEAAGPYEQYF. The V gene is TRBV5-1, the J gene TRBJ2-7, with D perhaps matching TRBD2 (5 bases). V lost 0 bases, J lost 2 bases, and 15 bases lay in between. The CDR3 sequence is 16 residues long. Germline CDR1 and CDR2: SGHRS and YFSETQ.

The chain links TRBV7-2 to TRBJ1-2, with D uncertain. The CDR3 is 13 amino acids. V lost 3 bases and J 7 bases, leaving 12 bases between the germline ends. Germline V gene lookup returns CDR1 SGHTA and CDR2 FQGNSA. The CDR3 region is CASSFLSESGYTF. The CDR3, as DNA: TGTGCCAGCAGCTTCCTTTCGGAGAGTGGCTACACCTTC.